This T cell receptor beta chain stems from a study of blood T cell repertoires in COVID-19. About the research overall: Collection of acute and convalescent COVID-19 samples took place in the United States, Italy and Spain. From T cells, B-cell-depleted T cells, or PBMCs came the material, which was cDNA or gDNA.

Original data processing: Researchers report that nucleated cell counts were estimated from reference gene primer amplification. TCRdb's table, derived via immunoSEQ multiplex PCR, lists solely in-frame clones and lacks some. V and J calls and clone size are given by that table; D and trimming were obtained from the DNA. The repertoire holds more than 200,000 clones, with more than 70% as singletons. CDR1 is SGHNT and CDR2 is YYREEE in the germline V gene (reference sequence). This CDR3 is 16 amino acids long. V shed 4 bases and J 5 bases; nucleotides not matched to a gene: 12. Sequenced input: peripheral blood. The chain combines TRBV5-4 with TRBJ1-2, with 9 bases matching TRBD1. The sequence was obtained from a woman in her sixties with acute or convalescent COVID-19. CDR3 loop: CASSADQGQGPYGYTF. The CDR3 bases are TGTGCCAGCAGCGCCGATCAAGGACAGGGGCCTTATGGCTACACCTTC. The complete variable domain, with remaining parts taken from reference TRBV5-4 and TRBJ1-2, reads ETGVTQSPTHLIKTRGQQVTLRCSSQSGHNTVSWYQQALGQGPQFIFQYYREEENGRGNFPPRFSGLQFPNYSSELNVNALELDDSALYLCASSADQGQGPYGYTFGSGTRLTVV.